Listed here are 10 T cell receptor beta chains from one sample, sequenced in a study of alternative splicing in chronic myeloid leukemia remission. Study information: Trial remission samples were taken at major or complete molecular response, at 12 or 24 months.

Libraries were built from poly-A-enriched mRNA from 1 ug total RNA. TCRdb processed the bulk RNA-seq reads again and assigns one entry to each CDR3 protein, with no DNA. The sample shows about 340 distinct CDR3 sequences, just over 95% of them seen only once. The input for sequencing was PBMCs or total blood leukocytes (not recorded which), taken during remission. All receptors derive from an adult with chronic myeloid leukemia.

The rearrangement joins TRBV6-2 or TRBV6-3 to TRBJ1-2. The CDR3 is 10 residues long. CDR1 is MNHEY and CDR2 is SVGEGT in the germline V gene. The CDR3 sequence: CASRDYGYTF.

The V call is TRBV18, the J call TRBJ1-4. Germline CDR1 and CDR2: KGHSH and LQKENI. The CDR3 contains 15 residues. CDR3 amino acids: CASSRRDGGNEKLFF.

This clonotype was counted a single time. The chain combines TRBV5-1 with TRBJ2-5; with no DNA, the TCRdb D assignment of TRBD1 cannot be verified. From germline, CDR1 is SGHRS and CDR2 YFSETQ. This CDR3 has 13 amino acids. The CDR3 region is CASSWDRGETQYF.

The J gene is TRBJ2-1, the V gene TRBV29-1; the D gene TCRdb calls, TRBD2, cannot be checked with no DNA. CDR3 length: 15 amino acids. Germline loops: CDR1 SQVTM, CDR2 ANQGSEA. CDR3 sequence reads: CSVEGGTSIYNEQFF.

This sequence joins TRBV5-1 and TRBJ1-1; TCRdb's D call of TRBD1 is untestable without DNA. This CDR3 region has 14 residues. CDR1 is SGHRS and CDR2 is YFSETQ in the germline V gene. Here the CDR3 reads CATRGTGKNTEAFF.

The chain couples TRBV12-5 to TRBJ1-1. CDR3 length: 13 residues. Germline V gene lookup returns CDR1 LGHNT and CDR2 FRNRAP. The CDR3 spells CASGLAQNTEAFF. The complete variable domain, with remaining parts taken from reference TRBV12-5 and TRBJ1-1, reads DARVTQTPRHKVTEMGQEVTMRCQPILGHNTVFWYRQTMMQGLELLAYFRNRAPLDDSGMPKDRFSAEMPDATLATLKIQPSEPRDSAVYFCASGLAQNTEAFFGQGTRLTVV.

The genes are TRBV5-1 and TRBJ2-1; the TCRdb call, TRBD2, lacks DNA for checking. Germline values: CDR1 SGHRS, CDR2 YFSETQ. The CDR3 contains 16 residues. CDR3 loop: CASSLDLAGAYNEQFF.

The chain has TRBV6-6 and TRBJ2-7; TCRdb lists TRBD2, though no DNA is available to test this call. The germline V gene encodes CDR1 MNHNY and CDR2 SVGAGI (reference sequence). CDR3 size: 14 residues. The CDR3 spells CASSYSGTSGEQYF.

The genes are TRBV5-1 and TRBJ2-3; TCRdb calls TRBD1, which cannot be checked without DNA. CDR1 and CDR2 (germline): SGHRS, YFSETQ. The CDR3 has 15 residues. This chain's CDR3 is CASSIGTGLPDTQYF. Together with reference TRBV5-1 and TRBJ2-3, the CDR3 gives the full variable domain: KAGVTQTPRYLIKTRGQQVTLSCSPISGHRSVSWYQQTPGQGLQFLFEYFSETQRNKGNFPGRFSGRQFSNSRSEMNVSTLELGDSALYLCASSIGTGLPDTQYFGPGTRLTVL.

The chain employs TRBV7-3 and TRBJ1-1. Per germline, CDR1 SGHTA and CDR2 FQGTGA. The CDR3 runs 13 residues. The CDR3: CASSSGMNTEAFF.